The T cell receptor beta chain under discussion was sequenced for a study of blood T cell repertoires in COVID-19. Overall study: The cDNA or gDNA used as material had been derived from T cells, B-cell-depleted T cells, or PBMCs.

Clones were read by immunoSEQ multiplex PCR, and TCRdb kept only the in-frame ones, dropping some. This repertoire shows roughly 400,000 clones, about 90% found once; its top ten account for more than 0.55%. Per the germline V gene, CDR1 is SGHKS and CDR2 is YYEKEE (reference sequence). The CDR3 is made up of 14 amino acids. V lost 3 bases, J lost 0 bases, and 9 bases lay in between. Cohorts were assigned according to the clinical history that participants reported. The receptor comes from a man aged 18 to 30 who had recovered from COVID-19. The material sequenced was PBMCs or T cells enriched from blood (not recorded which). The rearrangement joins TRBV5-5 to TRBJ2-5, with D tentatively TRBD1 (6 bases). The CDR3 DNA reads TGTGCCAGCAGCTCCGGACAGAACCAAGAGACCCAGTACTTC. Its translation: CASSSGQNQETQYF. Full variable domain (outside the CDR3, taken from reference TRBV5-5 and TRBJ2-5): DAGVTQSPTHLIKTRGQQVTLRCSPISGHKSVSWYQQVLGQGPQFIFQYYEKEERGRGNFPDRFSARQFPNYSSELNVNALLLGDSALYLCASSSGQNQETQYFGPGTRLLVL.